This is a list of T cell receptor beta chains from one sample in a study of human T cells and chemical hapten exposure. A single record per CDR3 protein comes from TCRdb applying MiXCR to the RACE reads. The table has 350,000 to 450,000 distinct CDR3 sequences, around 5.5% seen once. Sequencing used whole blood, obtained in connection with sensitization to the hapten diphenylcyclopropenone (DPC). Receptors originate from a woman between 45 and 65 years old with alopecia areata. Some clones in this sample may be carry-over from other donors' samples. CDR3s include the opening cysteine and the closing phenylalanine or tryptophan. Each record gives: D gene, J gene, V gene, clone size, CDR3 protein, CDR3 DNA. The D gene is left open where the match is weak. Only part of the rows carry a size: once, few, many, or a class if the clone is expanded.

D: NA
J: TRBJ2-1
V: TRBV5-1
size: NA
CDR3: CASSLDGVDEQFF
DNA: TGCGCCAGCAGCCTCGATGGGGTCGATGAGCAGTTCTTC

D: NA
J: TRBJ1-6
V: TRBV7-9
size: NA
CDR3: CASSNPAGPNSPLHF
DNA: TGTGCCAGCAGCAACCCGGCAGGACCTAATTCACCCCTCCACTTT

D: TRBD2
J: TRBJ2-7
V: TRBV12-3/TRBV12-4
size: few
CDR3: CASRGLATSHEQYF
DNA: TGTGCCAGCAGAGGACTAGCGACAAGCCACGAGCAGTACTTC

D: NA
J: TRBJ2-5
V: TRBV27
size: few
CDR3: CASSLSGARTQYF
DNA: TGTGCCAGCAGCCTATCTGGGGCGCGGACCCAGTACTTC

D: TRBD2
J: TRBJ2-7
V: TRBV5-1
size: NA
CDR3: CASSWEGRYEQYF
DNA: TGCGCCAGCAGCTGGGAGGGCCGGTACGAGCAGTACTTC

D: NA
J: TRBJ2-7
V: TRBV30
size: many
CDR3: CAWSVRVYEQYF
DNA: TGTGCCTGGAGTGTACGTGTCTACGAGCAGTACTTC

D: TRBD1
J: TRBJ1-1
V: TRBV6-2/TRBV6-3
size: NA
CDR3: CASSLTGFNTEAFF
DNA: TGTGCCAGCAGTTTGACAGGGTTTAACACTGAAGCTTTCTTT

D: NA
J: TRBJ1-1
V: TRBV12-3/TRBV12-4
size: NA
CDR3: CASSPGPGGEAFF
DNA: TGTGCCAGCAGTCCGGGGCCGGGCGGGGAAGCTTTCTTT

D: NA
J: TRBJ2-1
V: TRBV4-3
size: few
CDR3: CASSQEFRGWDEQFF
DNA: TGCGCCAGCAGCCAAGAGTTTAGGGGATGGGATGAGCAGTTCTTC

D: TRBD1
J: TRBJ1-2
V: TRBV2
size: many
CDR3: CASSEGQRNYGYTF
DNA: TGTGCCAGCAGTGAGGGACAGCGAAACTATGGCTACACCTTC

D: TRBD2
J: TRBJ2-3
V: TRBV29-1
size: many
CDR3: CSVEDRTSGGTDTQYF
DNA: TGCAGCGTTGAAGACCGGACTAGCGGGGGCACAGATACGCAGTATTTT

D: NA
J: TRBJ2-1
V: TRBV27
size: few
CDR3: CASSLSGGPYYNEQFF
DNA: TGTGCCAGCAGTTTATCGGGGGGACCCTATTACAATGAGCAGTTCTTC

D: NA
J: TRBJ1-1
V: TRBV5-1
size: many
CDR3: CASSLGQQNTEAFF
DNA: TGCGCCAGCAGCTTGGGACAGCAGAACACTGAAGCTTTCTTT

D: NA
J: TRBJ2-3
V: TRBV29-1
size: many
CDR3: CSVPGPTDTQYF
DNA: TGCAGCGTACCCGGGCCCACAGATACGCAGTATTTT

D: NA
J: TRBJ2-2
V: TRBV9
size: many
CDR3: CASSVGRTYTGELFF
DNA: TGTGCCAGCAGCGTCGGCAGGACGTACACCGGGGAGCTGTTTTTT

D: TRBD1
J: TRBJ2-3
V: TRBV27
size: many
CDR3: CASSDGTVTQYF
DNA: TGTGCCAGCAGTGATGGGACAGTGACGCAGTATTTT

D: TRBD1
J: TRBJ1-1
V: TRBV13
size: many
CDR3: CASSLQGGILNTEAFF
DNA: TGTGCCAGCAGCTTACAGGGGGGGATACTGAACACTGAAGCTTTCTTT

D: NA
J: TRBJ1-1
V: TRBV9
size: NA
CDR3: CASSVEGDTEAFF
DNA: TGTGCCAGCAGCGTAGAAGGCGACACTGAAGCTTTCTTT

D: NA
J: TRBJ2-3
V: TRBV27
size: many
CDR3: CASSLTSGTSTDTQYF
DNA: TGTGCCAGCAGTTTAACCAGCGGTACTAGCACAGATACGCAGTATTTT

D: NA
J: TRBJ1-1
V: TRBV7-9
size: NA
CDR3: CASSLLTSEAFF
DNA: TGTGCCAGCAGCTTACTCACTTCGGAAGCTTTCTTT

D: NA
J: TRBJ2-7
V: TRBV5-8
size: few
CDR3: CASSLDRAISRHSEQYF
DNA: TGTGCCAGCAGCTTGGACAGGGCAATATCCCGTCATTCCGAGCAGTACTTC

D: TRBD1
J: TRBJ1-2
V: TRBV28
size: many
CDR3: CASSLPGTGGEGYTF
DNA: TGTGCCAGCAGTCTCCCCGGGACAGGGGGAGAGGGCTACACCTTC

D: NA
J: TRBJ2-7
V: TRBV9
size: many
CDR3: CASSVAPNEQYF
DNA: TGTGCCAGCAGCGTAGCCCCGAACGAGCAGTACTTC

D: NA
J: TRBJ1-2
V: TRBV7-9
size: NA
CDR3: CASSLFIAGADGYTF
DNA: TGTGCCAGCAGCTTATTCATTGCGGGCGCGGATGGCTACACCTTC

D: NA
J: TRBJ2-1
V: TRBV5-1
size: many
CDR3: CASSLNPSQGTTYNEQFF
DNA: TGCGCCAGCAGCTTGAATCCCTCCCAGGGGACAACCTACAATGAGCAGTTCTTC

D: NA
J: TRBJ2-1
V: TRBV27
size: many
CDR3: CASSLLGRRNEQFF
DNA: TGTGCCAGCAGTTTGCTCGGGAGACGAAATGAGCAGTTCTTC

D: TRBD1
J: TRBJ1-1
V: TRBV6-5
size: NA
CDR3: CASSYYPGQGAKGTEAFF
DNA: TGTGCCAGCAGTTACTATCCGGGACAGGGGGCTAAAGGAACTGAAGCTTTCTTT

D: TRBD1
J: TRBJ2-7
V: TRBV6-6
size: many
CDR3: CASSYPQGQSSYEQYF
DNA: TGTGCCAGCAGTTACCCCCAGGGACAGAGCTCCTACGAGCAGTACTTC

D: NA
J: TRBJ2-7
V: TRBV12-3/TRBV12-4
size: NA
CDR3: CASSLNRYEQYF
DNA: TGTGCCAGCAGTTTGAACCGCTACGAGCAGTACTTC

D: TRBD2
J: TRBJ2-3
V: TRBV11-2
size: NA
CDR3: CASSLVGLAASTDTQYF
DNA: TGTGCCAGCAGCTTAGTAGGTCTAGCGGCTAGCACAGATACGCAGTATTTT

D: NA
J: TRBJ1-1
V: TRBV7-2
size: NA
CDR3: CASSLITSEAFF
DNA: TGTGCCAGCAGCTTAATTACCTCTGAAGCTTTCTTT

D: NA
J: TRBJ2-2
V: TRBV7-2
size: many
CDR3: CASSLEVGELFF
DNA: TGTGCCAGCAGCTTAGAGGTCGGGGAGCTGTTTTTT

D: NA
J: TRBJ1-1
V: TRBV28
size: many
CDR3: CASSFGFLEAFF
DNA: TGTGCCAGCAGTTTCGGTTTTCTTGAAGCTTTCTTT

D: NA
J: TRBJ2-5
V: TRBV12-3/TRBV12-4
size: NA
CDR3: CASTPGTQETQYF
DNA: TGTGCCAGCACTCCGGGAACACAAGAGACCCAGTACTTC

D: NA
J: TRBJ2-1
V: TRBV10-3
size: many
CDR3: CATNSVAAGHNEQFF
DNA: TGTGCCACCAACAGCGTAGCGGCGGGCCACAATGAGCAGTTCTTC

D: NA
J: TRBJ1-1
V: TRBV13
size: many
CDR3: CASSLGPPGTEAFF
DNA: TGTGCCAGCAGCTTAGGACCGCCGGGCACTGAAGCTTTCTTT

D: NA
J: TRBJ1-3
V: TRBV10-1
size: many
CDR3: CARGWASGNTIYF
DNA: TGCGCCAGAGGGTGGGCCTCTGGAAACACCATATATTTT

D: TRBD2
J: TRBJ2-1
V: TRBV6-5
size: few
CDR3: CASSYFSGSRYNEQFF
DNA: TGTGCCAGCAGTTACTTCAGCGGGAGTCGATACAATGAGCAGTTCTTC

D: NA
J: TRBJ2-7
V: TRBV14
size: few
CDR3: CASSPRQERLFVEQYF
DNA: TGTGCCAGCAGTCCTAGACAGGAGCGCCTTTTCGTCGAGCAGTACTTC

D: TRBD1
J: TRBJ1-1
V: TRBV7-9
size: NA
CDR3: CASSLDAGGNTEAFF
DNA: TGTGCCAGCAGCTTAGACGCAGGGGGTAACACTGAAGCTTTCTTT

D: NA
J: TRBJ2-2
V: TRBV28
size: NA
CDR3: CASSQSGASDTGELFF
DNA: TGTGCCAGCAGCCAATCTGGGGCCTCGGACACCGGGGAGCTGTTTTTT

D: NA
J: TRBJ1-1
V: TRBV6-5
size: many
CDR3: CASSYSEGLNTEAFF
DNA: TGTGCCAGCAGTTACTCAGAGGGCCTGAACACTGAAGCTTTCTTT

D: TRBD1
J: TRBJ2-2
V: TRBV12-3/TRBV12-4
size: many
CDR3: CASRPGQGFSGELFF
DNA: TGTGCCAGCAGACCGGGACAGGGGTTTTCCGGGGAGCTGTTTTTT

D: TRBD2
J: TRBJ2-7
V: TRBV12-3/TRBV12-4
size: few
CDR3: CASSPGTSGSGGYEQYF
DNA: TGTGCCAGCAGCCCCGGGACTAGCGGGAGTGGGGGCTACGAGCAGTACTTC

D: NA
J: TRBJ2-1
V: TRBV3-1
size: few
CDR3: CASSQPGALNEQFF
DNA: TGTGCCAGCAGCCAACCGGGAGCCCTCAATGAGCAGTTCTTC

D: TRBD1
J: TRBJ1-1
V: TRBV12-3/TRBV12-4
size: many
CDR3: CASSRDRTNTEAFF
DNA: TGTGCCAGCAGCCGGGACAGGACCAACACTGAAGCTTTCTTT

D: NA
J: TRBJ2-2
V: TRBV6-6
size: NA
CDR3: CASSNANTGELFF
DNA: TGTGCCAGCAGCAATGCGAACACCGGGGAGCTGTTTTTT

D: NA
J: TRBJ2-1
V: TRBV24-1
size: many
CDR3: CATSDSGNEQFF
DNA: TGTGCCACCAGTGATTCGGGGAATGAGCAGTTCTTC

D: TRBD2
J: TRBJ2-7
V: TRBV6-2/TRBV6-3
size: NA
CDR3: CASSVSGRNEQYF
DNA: TGTGCCAGCAGTGTCAGCGGGAGGAACGAGCAGTACTTC

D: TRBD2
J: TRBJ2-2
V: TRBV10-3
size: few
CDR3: CAISGLAGAGELFF
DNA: TGTGCCATCAGCGGACTAGCGGGAGCCGGGGAGCTGTTTTTT

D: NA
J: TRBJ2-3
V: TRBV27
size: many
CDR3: CASSLVRARTDTQYF
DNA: TGTGCCAGCAGTTTAGTCAGGGCCCGCACAGATACGCAGTATTTT

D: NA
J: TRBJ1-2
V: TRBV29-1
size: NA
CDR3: CSVVRGYGYTF
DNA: TGCAGCGTTGTGAGGGGATATGGCTACACCTTC

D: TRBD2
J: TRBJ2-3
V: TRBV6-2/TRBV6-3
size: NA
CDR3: CASSYRSGSGDTQYF
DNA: TGTGCCAGCAGTTACCGTAGCGGGAGCGGGGATACGCAGTATTTT